These 22 T cell receptor beta chains were all obtained from the same sample, sequenced in a study of patients and donors after allogeneic stem cell transplantation. Via MiXCR, TCRdb re-called the RT-PCR reads, giving one row per CDR3 protein. Among over 400,000 distinct CDR3 sequences listed, roughly 17% were seen once. The sequenced material came from blood, either unsorted or a sorted T cell fraction (not recorded which). The receptors were gathered from a human donor who was either an allogeneic HSCT recipient or a stem cell or donor lymphocyte infusion donor (not recorded which). It is not recorded whose cells these are; they may come from a transplant donor.

This clonotype was seen a handful of times. This chain joins TRBV12-5 and TRBJ1-5; D is unresolved. CDR1 and CDR2 (germline): LGHNT, FRNRAP. The CDR3 runs to 15 residues. The V gene lost 4 bases and the J gene lost 1 base, with 11 bases spanning the gap. The CDR3 loop is CASGSGVKSNQPQHF. The CDR3 DNA follows: TGTGCTAGTGGTTCCGGGGTAAAAAGCAATCAGCCCCAGCATTTT.

A few counts support this clonotype. The chain uses TRBV19 and TRBJ1-4; 9 positions match TRBD1. Germline V CDR1 and CDR2: LNHDA, SQIVND (reference sequence). The CDR3 is 15 residues long. V dropped 3 bases and J dropped 7; count of bases not matched to a gene: 6. The CDR3 loop is CASSIGQGRAEKLFF. CDR3 DNA sequence: TGTGCCAGTAGTATTGGACAGGGGAGGGCTGAAAAACTGTTTTTT.

This clonotype was seen a handful of times. This chain uses TRBV20-1 with TRBJ1-2, with TRBD1 matching over 11 bases. Germline assignment: CDR1 DFQATT and CDR2 SNEGSKA (reference sequence). V was clipped by 5 bases and J by 8 bases; unmatched bases: 4. There are 12 residues in the CDR3. The CDR3 nucleotides read TGCAGTGCTCCGGACAGGGGGCTCGGCTACACCTTC. Amino acids: CSAPDRGLGYTF.

This clonotype has just a few counts. The gene calls are TRBV6-1 and TRBJ2-3; 8 nucleotides align to TRBD1. Germline CDR1 is MNHNS and CDR2 is SASEGT. The CDR3 is 15 residues long. Unmatched junction bases numbered 10, after V lost 5 bases and J lost 6 bases. For the CDR3, the DNA is TGTGCCAGCAGTAACCACCGGGACAGGCAGGATACGCAGTATTTT. It specifies CASSNHRDRQDTQYF.

This clonotype was counted only a few times. V usage is TRBV11-2 and J usage is TRBJ2-7; possibly TRBD1 for D (5 bases). CDR1 SGHAT and CDR2 FQNNGV come from the germline V gene. This CDR3 has 13 amino acids. Trimming took 5 bases from V and 4 from J, leaving 12 bases between them. The chain's CDR3 is CASSPRPGYEQYF. The DNA of the CDR3 is TGTGCCAGCAGCCCCCGGCCAGGGTACGAGCAGTACTTC.

The CDR3 nucleotides read TGTGCCAGCAGTGTCGGGACAGGGAAAGAGACCCAGTACTTC. Encoded protein: CASSVGTGKETQYF. V usage is TRBV25-1 and J usage is TRBJ2-5; 9 bases match TRBD1. The V and J ends lost 4 bases and 3 bases, in that order; junction bases with no gene match: 3. The CDR3 is 14 amino acids. Germline values: CDR1 MGHDK, CDR2 SYGVNS.

The sample holds a few counts of this clonotype. The rearrangement uses TRBV5-1 and TRBJ2-3; D might be TRBD1 (5 bases). The CDR3 totals 13 residues. Germline V lookup: CDR1 SGHRS, CDR2 YFSETQ. Trimming shortened V by 0 bases and J by 8 bases, and 10 bases separated the two germline ends. The CDR3 reads CASSLAGLSTQYF. Written as DNA, the CDR3 is TGCGCCAGCAGCTTGGCAGGGTTGAGTACGCAGTATTTT.

The J gene is TRBJ2-7, the V gene TRBV5-1, with unresolved D. This CDR3 is 13 amino acids long. Trimming shortened V by 4 bases and J by 6 bases, and 14 bases separated the two germline ends. Germline V gene data show CDR1 as SGHRS and CDR2 as YFSETQ. The DNA for the CDR3 is TGCGCCAGCAGCCTACAACGTCCCACCGAGCAGTACTTC. It translates to CASSLQRPTEQYF. Complete variable domain (other parts from reference TRBV5-1 and TRBJ2-7): KAGVTQTPRYLIKTRGQQVTLSCSPISGHRSVSWYQQTPGQGLQFLFEYFSETQRNKGNFPGRFSGRQFSNSRSEMNVSTLELGDSALYLCASSLQRPTEQYFGPGTRLTVT.

V gene TRBV4-2 combines with J gene TRBJ1-2; the match to TRBD1 covers 9 bases. This CDR3 contains 15 residues. Germline V gene data show CDR1 as LGHNA and CDR2 as YNFKEQ. The junction had 6 bases not matched to a gene; V was cut back by 3 bases and J by 4 bases. DNA for the CDR3: TGTGCCAGCAGCCAGCGGGGACAGGGAAGCTATGGCTACACCTTC. As protein: CASSQRGQGSYGYTF.

This clonotype appeared a few times. The chain joins TRBV6-1 to TRBJ2-6; 9 bases line up with TRBD1. Germline CDR1 is MNHNS and CDR2 is SASEGT. The junction had 13 bases not matched to a gene; V was cut back by 4 bases and J by 3 bases. This CDR3 spans 19 amino acids. The DNA for the CDR3 is TGTGCCAGCAGTGGGCCCGGGACAGGGTTTGGAGATGGGGCCAACGTCCTGACTTTC. Its protein product is CASSGPGTGFGDGANVLTF.

CDR3 residues: CSARDSLRTGGLILQETQYF. The CDR3 DNA reads as TGCAGTGCTAGAGATTCACTGCGGACAGGGGGCCTAATCCTCCAAGAGACCCAGTACTTC. This chain uses TRBV20-1 with TRBJ2-5; TRBD1 matches at 11 bases. CDR1 is DFQATT and CDR2 is SNEGSKA in the germline V gene (reference sequence). V gave up 0 bases and J gave up 1 base; unmatched junction bases: 16. This CDR3 has 20 residues.

A few counts support this clonotype. The chain joins TRBV12-3 or TRBV12-4 to TRBJ2-4; TRBD1 aligns across 7 bases. V lost 1 base, J lost 6 bases, and 3 bases stayed unmatched. This CDR3 is 14 amino acids long. CDR3 sequence: CASSLGGQLNIQYF. The CDR3 DNA is TGTGCCAGCAGTTTAGGGGGACAGTTAAACATTCAGTACTTC.

This chain connects TRBV15 to TRBJ1-6; possible D gene TRBD1, 6 bases. The V and J ends lost 5 bases and 9 bases respectively, with 11 bases between them. Germline V gene sequence: CDR1 LNHNV, CDR2 YYDKDF (reference sequence). The CDR3 has 13 residues. For the CDR3, the DNA is TGTGCCACCAGCCCTCGGACAGCTTCACCCCTCCACTTT. It is translated as CATSPRTASPLHF.

V is TRBV4-1 and J is TRBJ1-4, with a tentative D call TRBD1 (5 bases). V lost 1 base to trimming and J lost 1 base, with 19 bases between them. Germline V CDR1 and CDR2: MGHRA, YSYEKL. This CDR3 spans 19 amino acids. As DNA, the CDR3 is TGCGCCAGCAGCCAAGGCGGCCCGATGTGGGGGAAAACTAATGAAAAACTGTTTTTT. This sequence encodes CASSQGGPMWGKTNEKLFF.

This clonotype was counted a few times. The CDR3 region has the DNA TGTGCCAGCAGCCACAGGGGGTTGAACACTGAAGCTTTCTTT. This encodes CASSHRGLNTEAFF. The chain couples TRBV11-2 to TRBJ1-1; 8 nucleotides agree with TRBD1. The V gene's germline CDR1 is SGHAT and CDR2 FQNNGV. The CDR3 covers 14 residues. The trim removed 5 bases at V and 0 bases at J, leaving 2 bases unmatched.

The chain has TRBV25-1 and TRBJ2-7; the D gene is possibly TRBD2 (6 bases). Trimming stripped 5 bases from V and 5 bases from J, with 19 bases between. The CDR3 runs to 15 residues. Germline V gives CDR1 MGHDK, CDR2 SYGVNS. CDR3 sequence: CASSSHRRDSNEQYF. The CDR3 nucleotides read TGTGCCAGCAGTAGCCATCGGAGGGATTCTAACGAGCAGTACTTC.

This chain joins TRBV5-1 and TRBJ2-5; the D gene is possibly TRBD2 (6 bases). CDR3 size: 13 residues. V was shortened by 3 bases and J by 2 bases, with 8 bases between the two germline ends. Germline loops: CDR1 SGHRS, CDR2 YFSETQ. In DNA form, the CDR3 reads TGCGCCAGCAGCTGGGGGGTACAAGAGACCCAGTACTTC. Its protein product is CASSWGVQETQYF.

This clonotype was seen repeatedly, ten times or more. The V gene is TRBV4-2, the J gene TRBJ2-3; D is ambiguous. The CDR3 is 14 residues long. Germline assignment: CDR1 LGHNA and CDR2 YNFKEQ. V lost 1 base to trimming and J lost 2 bases, with 7 bases between them. CDR3 DNA: TGTGCCAGCAGCCAAGGCGGCCTCACAGATACGCAGTATTTT. Translated, it gives CASSQGGLTDTQYF.

This clonotype has at least ten counts. V gene TRBV12-3 or TRBV12-4 combines with J gene TRBJ1-1; possibly TRBD1 for D (6 bases). V was clipped by 2 bases and J by 4 bases, with 11 bases between them. The CDR3 length is 14 residues. DNA of the CDR3: TGTGCCAGCAGTTTACAGGGGAGTCTCACTGAAGCTTTCTTT. Its translation: CASSLQGSLTEAFF.

This chain links TRBV7-9 with TRBJ1-2, with TRBD1 matching over 7 bases. The trim removed 5 bases at V and 8 bases at J, leaving 14 bases unmatched. CDR3 length equals 15 residues. Germline assignment: CDR1 SEHNR and CDR2 FQNEAQ (reference sequence). For the CDR3, the DNA is TGTGCCAGCAGCCCAACCGGACAGGACCTAAAGGGCTACACCTTC. It translates to CASSPTGQDLKGYTF.

In this sample, this clonotype turned up many times. The chain combines TRBV5-1 with TRBJ2-2, with 7 positions matching TRBD1. With 3 bases clipped from V and 5 bases from J, the junction kept 7 bases outside the gene matches. The CDR3 contains 15 residues. Germline CDR1 reads SGHRS; CDR2 reads YFSETQ. In DNA form, the CDR3 reads TGCGCCAGCAGCTGGCACCAACAGGGGACCGGGGAGCTGTTTTTT. Translation gives CASSWHQQGTGELFF. Full variable domain (missing parts from reference TRBV5-1 and TRBJ2-2): KAGVTQTPRYLIKTRGQQVTLSCSPISGHRSVSWYQQTPGQGLQFLFEYFSETQRNKGNFPGRFSGRQFSNSRSEMNVSTLELGDSALYLCASSWHQQGTGELFFGEGSRLTVL.

This clonotype was seen a handful of times. The V call is TRBV2, the J call TRBJ2-7; D might be TRBD1 (5 bases). Trimming took 5 bases from V and 3 from J, leaving 14 bases between them. CDR1 and CDR2 (germline): SNHLY, FYNNEI. The CDR3 extends over 14 amino acids. In nucleotides, the CDR3 is TGTGCCAGCAGTCAGGGTAAGCTGGGCTACGAGCAGTACTTC. Translated: CASSQGKLGYEQYF.